This is a list of T cell receptor beta chains from one sample in a study of cytomegalovirus exposure and HLA in healthy donors. Sequenced by immunoSEQ multiplex PCR; TCRdb stores in-frame clones only, minus some. The data hold about 210,000 clones, with 82% observed a single time. What was sequenced was PBMCs. These receptor sequences come from a man aged 35 to 55 in good health and CMV-seropositive. The CDR3 runs from the conserved cysteine through the conserved F or W. A D gene is named only where the DNA matches it firmly. Clone size is not always given. Where it is, it says once, few, many or a class for expanded clones.

>few|TRBJ2-2|-|14|TRBV13
TGTGCCAGCAGCTTGGGACTGAACACCGGGGAGCTGTTTTTT
CASSLGLNTGELFF
>-|TRBJ2-2|-|14|TRBV19
TGTGCCAGTAGTATGGCTTCGAACACCGGGGAGCTGTTTTTT
CASSMASNTGELFF
>-|TRBJ1-5|-|16|TRBV19
TGTGCCAGTAGTATAGGGGCGGGAAAAGGCAATCAGCCCCAGCATTTT
CASSIGAGKGNQPQHF
>-|TRBJ1-5|-|13|TRBV30
TGTGCCTGGAGGCAGGCTGACAATCAGCCCCAGCATTTT
CAWRQADNQPQHF
>-|TRBJ1-6|-|15|TRBV7-9
TGTGCCAGCAGCTTGGGACTTGCTTATAATTCACCCCTCCACTTT
CASSLGLAYNSPLHF
>-|TRBJ2-3|TRBD2|17|TRBV5-1
TGCGCCAGCAGCCCCGGGACTAGCGGGTACAACACAGATACGCAGTATTTT
CASSPGTSGYNTDTQYF
>-|TRBJ1-2|TRBD1|14|TRBV5-4
TGTGCCAGCAGCTTACAGGGGGCTGGCTATGGCTACACCTTC
CASSLQGAGYGYTF
>-|TRBJ2-1|-|15|TRBV9
TGTGCCAGCAGCGTAGTGAGCGGAACTTACAATGAGCAGTTCTTC
CASSVVSGTYNEQFF
>-|TRBJ2-3|-|17|TRBV4-2
TGTGCCAGCAGCCTCAAAGGTTCCGGGGATGGAGCAGATACGCAGTATTTT
CASSLKGSGDGADTQYF
>-|TRBJ1-5|-|14|TRBV19
TGTGCCAGTAGTATAGCGGGTCCTCTAGCGCCCCAGCATTTT
CASSIAGPLAPQHF
>-|TRBJ2-7|TRBD1|13|TRBV7-9
TGTGCCAGCAGCTCGGACAGGGTCTACGAGCAGTACTTC
CASSSDRVYEQYF
>once|TRBJ2-1|-|23|TRBV13
TGTGCCAGCAGCTTAACGTCCTTAGGAGGGTGGGAGCGGATGACTTTCGGATACAATGAGCAGTTCTTC
CASSLTSLGGWERMTFGYNEQFF
>-|TRBJ1-1|TRBD1|13|TRBV2
TGTGCCAGCAGTGGGGGGACAGGCGAGGAAGCTTTCTTT
CASSGGTGEEAFF
>-|TRBJ2-3|TRBD1|16|TRBV5-1
TGCGCCAGCAGCTTGAGGCAGGGGGCGCGCACAGATACGCAGTATTTT
CASSLRQGARTDTQYF
>-|TRBJ1-2|-|13|TRBV10-2
TGCGCCAGCAGTGCGACAGCGAACTATGGCTACACCTTC
CASSATANYGYTF
>-|TRBJ2-5|TRBD2|13|TRBV30
TGTGCCTGGAGTCCACAGCGGGAGGGGGCCCAGTACTTC
CAWSPQREGAQYF
>-|TRBJ2-1|-|17|TRBV12-5
TGTGCTAGTGGTTTGGTCACCGGGACTCCGGCCCGGAATGAGCAGTTCTTC
CASGLVTGTPARNEQFF
>-|TRBJ1-1|-|13|TRBV12-1
TGTGCCAGCTTGAGCCGAGTGAACACTGAAGCTTTCTTT
CASLSRVNTEAFF
>-|TRBJ2-3|-|14|TRBV27
TGTGCCAGCAGCCTGAGCGGGAGCACAGATACGCAGTATTTT
CASSLSGSTDTQYF
>-|TRBJ2-5|TRBD1|15|TRBV5-6
TGTGCCAGCAGCTTGAGGACAGGGGGGCGTTCGACCCAGTACTTC
CASSLRTGGRSTQYF
>-|TRBJ2-5|-|13|TRBV15
TGTGCCACCAGCACCGCCGGTTCTGGGACCCAGTACTTC
CATSTAGSGTQYF
>-|TRBJ1-2|TRBD1|16|TRBV30
TGTGCCTGGAGTAGGCAGGGGGCGAGGGGTAACTATGGCTACACCTTC
CAWSRQGARGNYGYTF
>few|TRBJ2-6|-|17|TRBV18
TGTGCCAGCTCACAACTCAAGGGGATCTCTGGGGCCAACGTCCTGACTTTC
CASSQLKGISGANVLTF
>-|TRBJ1-5|-|15|TRBV7-6
TGTGCCAGCAGCCCACAACCCCATAGCAATCAGCCCCAGCATTTT
CASSPQPHSNQPQHF
>-|TRBJ2-7|-|14|TRBV5-6
TGTGCCAGCAGCTTGGCCCTTAGCCCCATCGAGCAGTACTTC
CASSLALSPIEQYF
>few|TRBJ2-1|TRBD2|15|TRBV19
TGTGCCAGTAGTCCCAAGGGACTAGCGGGAAATGAGCAGTTCTTC
CASSPKGLAGNEQFF
>-|TRBJ2-3|TRBD1|16|TRBV6-5
TGTGCCAGCAGTTACGACAGGGGGAAGGGGGCAGATACGCAGTATTTT
CASSYDRGKGADTQYF
>-|TRBJ1-1|TRBD1|14|TRBV19
TGTGCCAGTAGGGTTGAGGGGGCAGTTACTGAAGCTTTCTTT
CASRVEGAVTEAFF
>-|TRBJ1-5|TRBD1|13|TRBV19
TGTGCCAGTAGTTACAGGGGCTATCAGCCCCAGCATTTT
CASSYRGYQPQHF
>-|TRBJ1-1|TRBD1|15|TRBV6-5
TGTGCCAGCAGTCCCCAAGGGACAGGGAAGACTGAAGCTTTCTTT
CASSPQGTGKTEAFF
>few|TRBJ2-1|TRBD1|12|TRBV30
TGTGCCTGGAGATTAGGGGGCCATGAGCAGTTCTTC
CAWRLGGHEQFF
>once|TRBJ2-1|-|12|TRBV13
TGTGCCAGCAGCTACCGACAGAGTGAGCAGTTCTTC
CASSYRQSEQFF
>once|TRBJ2-7|-|15|TRBV28
TGTGCCAGCAGTCCATCTGGGACACCCGCCTACGAGCAGTACTTC
CASSPSGTPAYEQYF
>-|TRBJ2-3|-|14|TRBV25-1
TGTGCCAGCAGTGATCCTTCTAGCACAGATACGCAGTATTTT
CASSDPSSTDTQYF
>-|TRBJ2-2|TRBD1|17|TRBV4-1
TGCGCCAGCAGCCAAGTCGGGGAGGCGGACAGGGTGAGGGAGCTGTTTTTT
CASSQVGEADRVRELFF